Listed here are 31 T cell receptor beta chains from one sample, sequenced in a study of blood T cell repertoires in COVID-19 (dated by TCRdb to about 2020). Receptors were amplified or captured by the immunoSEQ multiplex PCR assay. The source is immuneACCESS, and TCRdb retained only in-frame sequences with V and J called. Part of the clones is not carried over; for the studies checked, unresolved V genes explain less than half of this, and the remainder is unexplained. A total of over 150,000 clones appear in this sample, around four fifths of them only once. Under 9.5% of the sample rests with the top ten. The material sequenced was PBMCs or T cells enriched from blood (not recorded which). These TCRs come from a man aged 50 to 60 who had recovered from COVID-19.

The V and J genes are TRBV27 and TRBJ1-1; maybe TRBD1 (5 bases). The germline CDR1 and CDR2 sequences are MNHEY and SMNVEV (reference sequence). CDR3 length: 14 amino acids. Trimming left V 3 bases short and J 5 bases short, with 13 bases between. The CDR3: CASSFVAGRTEAFF. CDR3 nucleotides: TGTGCCAGCAGTTTCGTGGCAGGGAGGACTGAAGCTTTCTTT.

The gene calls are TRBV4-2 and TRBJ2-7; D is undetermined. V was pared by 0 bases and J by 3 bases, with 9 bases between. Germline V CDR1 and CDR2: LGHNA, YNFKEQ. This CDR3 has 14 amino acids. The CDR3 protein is CASSQDFGYYEQYF. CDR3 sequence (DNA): TGTGCCAGCAGCCAAGATTTCGGGTACTACGAGCAGTACTTC.

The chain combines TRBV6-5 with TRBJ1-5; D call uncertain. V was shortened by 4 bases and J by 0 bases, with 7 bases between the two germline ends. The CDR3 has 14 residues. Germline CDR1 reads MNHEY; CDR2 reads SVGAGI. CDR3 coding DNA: TGTGCCAGCAGTTCCGCGAGTAGCAATCAGCCCCAGCATTTT. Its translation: CASSSASSNQPQHF.

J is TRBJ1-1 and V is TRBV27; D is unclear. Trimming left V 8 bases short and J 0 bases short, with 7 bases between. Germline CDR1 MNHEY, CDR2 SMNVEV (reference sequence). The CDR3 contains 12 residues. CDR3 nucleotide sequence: TGTGCCAGCTATACTGTGAACACTGAAGCTTTCTTT. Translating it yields CASYTVNTEAFF.

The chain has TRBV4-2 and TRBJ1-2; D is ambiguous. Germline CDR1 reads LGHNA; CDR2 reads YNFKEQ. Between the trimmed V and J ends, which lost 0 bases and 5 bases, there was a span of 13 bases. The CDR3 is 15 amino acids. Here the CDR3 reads CASSQDPEQLYGYTF. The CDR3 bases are TGTGCCAGCAGCCAAGATCCCGAACAGCTTTATGGCTACACCTTC.

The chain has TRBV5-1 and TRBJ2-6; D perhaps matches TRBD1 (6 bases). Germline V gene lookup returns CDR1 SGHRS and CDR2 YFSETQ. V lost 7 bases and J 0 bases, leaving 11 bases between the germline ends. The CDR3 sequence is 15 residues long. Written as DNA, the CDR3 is TGCGCCAGCGGACAGATAGGCTCTGGGGCCAACGTCCTGACTTTC. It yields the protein CASGQIGSGANVLTF. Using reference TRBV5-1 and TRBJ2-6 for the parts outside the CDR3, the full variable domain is KAGVTQTPRYLIKTRGQQVTLSCSPISGHRSVSWYQQTPGQGLQFLFEYFSETQRNKGNFPGRFSGRQFSNSRSEMNVSTLELGDSALYLCASGQIGSGANVLTFGAGSRLTVL.

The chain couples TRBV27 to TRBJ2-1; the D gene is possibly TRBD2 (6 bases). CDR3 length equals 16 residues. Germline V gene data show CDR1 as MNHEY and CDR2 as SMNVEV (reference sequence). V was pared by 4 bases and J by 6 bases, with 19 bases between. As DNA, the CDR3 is TGTGCCAGCAGTTCCGCCCGGGGGTCCCATATCAATGAGCAGTTCTTC. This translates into CASSSARGSHINEQFF.

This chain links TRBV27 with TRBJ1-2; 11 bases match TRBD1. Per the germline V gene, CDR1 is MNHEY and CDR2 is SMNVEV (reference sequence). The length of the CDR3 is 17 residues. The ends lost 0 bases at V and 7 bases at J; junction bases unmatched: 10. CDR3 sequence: CASSLSSGQGARGGYTF. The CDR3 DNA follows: TGTGCCAGCAGTTTATCCTCCGGACAGGGGGCGCGAGGTGGCTACACCTTC.

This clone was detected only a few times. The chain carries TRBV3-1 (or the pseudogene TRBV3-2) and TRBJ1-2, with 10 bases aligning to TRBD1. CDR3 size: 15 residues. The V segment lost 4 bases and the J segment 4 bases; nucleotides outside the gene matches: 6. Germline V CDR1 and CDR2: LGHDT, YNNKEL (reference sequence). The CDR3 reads CASSPGTGDLYGYTF. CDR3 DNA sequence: TGTGCCAGCAGCCCGGGGACAGGGGACCTCTATGGCTACACCTTC.

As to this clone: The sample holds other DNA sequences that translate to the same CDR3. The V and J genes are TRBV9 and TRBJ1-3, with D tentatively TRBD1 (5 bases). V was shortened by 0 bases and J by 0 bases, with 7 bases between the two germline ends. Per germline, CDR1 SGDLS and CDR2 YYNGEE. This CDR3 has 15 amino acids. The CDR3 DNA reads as TGTGCCAGCAGCGTAGGGGGGGTCTCTGGAAACACCATATATTTT. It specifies CASSVGGVSGNTIYF.

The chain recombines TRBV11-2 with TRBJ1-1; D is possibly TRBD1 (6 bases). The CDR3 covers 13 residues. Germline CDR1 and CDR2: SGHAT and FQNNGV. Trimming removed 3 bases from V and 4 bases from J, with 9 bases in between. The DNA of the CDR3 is TGTGCCAGCAGCTTGAACAGGGTCACTGAAGCTTTCTTT. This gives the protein CASSLNRVTEAFF.

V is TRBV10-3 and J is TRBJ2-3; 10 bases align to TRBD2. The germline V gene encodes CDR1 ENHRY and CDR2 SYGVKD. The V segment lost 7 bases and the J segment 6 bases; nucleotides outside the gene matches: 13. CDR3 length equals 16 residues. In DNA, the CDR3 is TGTGCCATCAAGGCTAGCGGGGGCCCGCCGGGGGATACGCAGTATTTT. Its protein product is CAIKASGGPPGDTQYF.

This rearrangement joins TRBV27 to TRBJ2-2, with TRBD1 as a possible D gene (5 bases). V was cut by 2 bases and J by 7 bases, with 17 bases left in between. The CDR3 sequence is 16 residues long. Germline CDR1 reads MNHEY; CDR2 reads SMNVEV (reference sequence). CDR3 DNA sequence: TGTGCCAGCAGTTTAGGCGGTTTGGGGCATGGCGGGGAGCTGTTTTTT. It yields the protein CASSLGGLGHGGELFF.

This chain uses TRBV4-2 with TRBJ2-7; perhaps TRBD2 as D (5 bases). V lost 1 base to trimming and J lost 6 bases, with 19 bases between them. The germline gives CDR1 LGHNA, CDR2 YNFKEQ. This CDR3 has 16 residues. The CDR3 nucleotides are TGTGCCAGCAGCCAAGTCGGGGTAGGGAAATATGGCGAGCAGTACTTC. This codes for CASSQVGVGKYGEQYF.

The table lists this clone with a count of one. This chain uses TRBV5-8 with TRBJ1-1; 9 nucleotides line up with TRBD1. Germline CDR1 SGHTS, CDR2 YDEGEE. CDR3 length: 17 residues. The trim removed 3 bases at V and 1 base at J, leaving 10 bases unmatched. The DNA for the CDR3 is TGTGCCAGCAGCTCCGGACAGGGGAAATTCAGGAACACTGAAGCTTTCTTT. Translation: CASSSGQGKFRNTEAFF.

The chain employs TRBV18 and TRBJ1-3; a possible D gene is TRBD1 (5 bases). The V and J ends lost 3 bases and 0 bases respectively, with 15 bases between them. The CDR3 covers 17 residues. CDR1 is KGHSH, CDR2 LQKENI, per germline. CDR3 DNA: TGTGCCAGCTCACCGGGACTTACAGCATCCTCTGGAAACACCATATATTTT. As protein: CASSPGLTASSGNTIYF.

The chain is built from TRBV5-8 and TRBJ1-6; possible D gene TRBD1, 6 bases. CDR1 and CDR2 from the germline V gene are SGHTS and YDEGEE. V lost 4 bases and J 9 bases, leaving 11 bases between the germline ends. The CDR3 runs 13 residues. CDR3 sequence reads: CASSLGQTSPLHF. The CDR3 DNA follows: TGTGCCAGCAGCCTAGGACAGACTTCACCCCTCCACTTT. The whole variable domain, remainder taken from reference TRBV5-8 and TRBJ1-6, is EAGVTQSPTHLIKTRGQQATLRCSPISGHTSVYWYQQALGLGLQFLLWYDEGEERNRGNFPPRFSGRQFPNYSSELNVNALELEDSALYLCASSLGQTSPLHFGNGTRLTVT.

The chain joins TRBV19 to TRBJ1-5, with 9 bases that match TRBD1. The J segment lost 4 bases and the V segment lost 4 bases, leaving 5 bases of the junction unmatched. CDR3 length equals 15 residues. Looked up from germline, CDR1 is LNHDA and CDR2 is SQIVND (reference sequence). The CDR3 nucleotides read TGTGCCAGTAGTAGGGACAGGGCAATAAATCAGCCCCAGCATTTT. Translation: CASSRDRAINQPQHF.

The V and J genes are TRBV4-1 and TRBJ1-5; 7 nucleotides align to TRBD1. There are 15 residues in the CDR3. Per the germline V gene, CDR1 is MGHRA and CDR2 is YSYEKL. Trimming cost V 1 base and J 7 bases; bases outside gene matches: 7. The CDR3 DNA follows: TGCGCCAGCAGCCAAGGACAGGGACCGGACCAGCCCCAGCATTTT. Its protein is CASSQGQGPDQPQHF.

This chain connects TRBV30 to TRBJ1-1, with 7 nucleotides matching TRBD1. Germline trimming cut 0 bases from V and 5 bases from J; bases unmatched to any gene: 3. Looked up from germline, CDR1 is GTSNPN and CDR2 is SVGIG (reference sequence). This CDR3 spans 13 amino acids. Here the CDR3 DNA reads TGTGCCTGGAGTGTATCCAGGGGGACTGAAGCTTTCTTT. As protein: CAWSVSRGTEAFF.

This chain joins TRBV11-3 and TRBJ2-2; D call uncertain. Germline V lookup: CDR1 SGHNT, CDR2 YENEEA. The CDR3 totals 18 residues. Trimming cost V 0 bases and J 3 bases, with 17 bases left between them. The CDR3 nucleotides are TGTGCCAGCAGCTTAGATCGGTCAGACATCGTGTACACCGGGGAGCTGTTTTTT. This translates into CASSLDRSDIVYTGELFF.

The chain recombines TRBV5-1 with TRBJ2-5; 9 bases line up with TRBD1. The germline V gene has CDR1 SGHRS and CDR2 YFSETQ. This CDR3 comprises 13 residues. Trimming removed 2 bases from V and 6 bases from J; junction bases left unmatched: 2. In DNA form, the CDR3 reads TGCGCCAGCAGCTTTGGACAGGGGCAGACCCAGTACTTC. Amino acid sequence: CASSFGQGQTQYF. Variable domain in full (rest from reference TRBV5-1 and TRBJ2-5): KAGVTQTPRYLIKTRGQQVTLSCSPISGHRSVSWYQQTPGQGLQFLFEYFSETQRNKGNFPGRFSGRQFSNSRSEMNVSTLELGDSALYLCASSFGQGQTQYFGPGTRLLVL.

The CDR3 reads CAIGFGGRDYGYTF. DNA for the CDR3: TGTGCCATCGGGTTCGGGGGGCGCGACTATGGCTACACCTTC. The chain joins TRBV10-3 to TRBJ1-2; D possibly corresponds to TRBD1 (6 bases). The CDR3 length is 14 residues. Trimming took off 8 bases at V and 3 bases at J, with 16 bases between the two ends. From germline, CDR1 is ENHRY and CDR2 SYGVKD.

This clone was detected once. The chain's CDR3 is CAWSVRVNQPQHF. In DNA, the CDR3 is TGTGCCTGGAGTGTACGGGTAAATCAGCCCCAGCATTTT. The chain is built from TRBV30 and TRBJ1-5; no definite D call. CDR3 size: 13 residues. V lost 0 bases, J lost 4 bases, and 7 bases lay in between. Germline CDR1 GTSNPN, CDR2 SVGIG (reference sequence).

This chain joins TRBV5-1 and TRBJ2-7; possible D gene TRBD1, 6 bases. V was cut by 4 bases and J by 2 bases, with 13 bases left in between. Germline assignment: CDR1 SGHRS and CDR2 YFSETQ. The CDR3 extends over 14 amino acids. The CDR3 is CASSNQQGAYEQYF. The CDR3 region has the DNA TGCGCCAGCAGCAACCAACAGGGAGCCTACGAGCAGTACTTC.

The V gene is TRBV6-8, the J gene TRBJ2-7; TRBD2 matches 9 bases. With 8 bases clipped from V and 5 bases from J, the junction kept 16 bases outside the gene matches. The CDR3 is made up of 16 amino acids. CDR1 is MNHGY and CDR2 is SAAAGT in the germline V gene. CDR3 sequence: CASAGQRGAIMDEQYF. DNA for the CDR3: TGTGCCAGCGCCGGACAGCGGGGGGCGATAATGGACGAGCAGTACTTC.

The CDR3 loop reads CASSLTGTGGSYEQYF. DNA of the CDR3: TGTGCCAGCAGCCTGACCGGGACAGGGGGCTCCTACGAGCAGTACTTC. The rearrangement uses TRBV27 and TRBJ2-7; TRBD1 agrees at 11 bases. CDR1 and CDR2 from the germline V gene are MNHEY and SMNVEV (reference sequence). There are 16 residues in the CDR3. Unmatched junction bases numbered 7, after V lost 6 bases and J lost 0 bases.

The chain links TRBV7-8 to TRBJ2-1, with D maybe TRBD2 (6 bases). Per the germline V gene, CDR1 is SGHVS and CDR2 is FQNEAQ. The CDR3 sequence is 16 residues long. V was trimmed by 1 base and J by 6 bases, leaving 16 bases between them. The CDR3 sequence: CASSLERDGGFNEQFF. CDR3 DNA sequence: TGTGCCAGCAGCTTAGAACGGGACGGGGGTTTCAATGAGCAGTTCTTC.

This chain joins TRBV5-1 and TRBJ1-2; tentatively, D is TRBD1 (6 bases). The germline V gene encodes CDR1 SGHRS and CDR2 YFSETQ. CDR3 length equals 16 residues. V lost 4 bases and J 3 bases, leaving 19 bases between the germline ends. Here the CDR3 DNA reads TGCGCCAGCAGCGAAAATTCAGGGGACGGCTACTATGGCTACACCTTC. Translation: CASSENSGDGYYGYTF.

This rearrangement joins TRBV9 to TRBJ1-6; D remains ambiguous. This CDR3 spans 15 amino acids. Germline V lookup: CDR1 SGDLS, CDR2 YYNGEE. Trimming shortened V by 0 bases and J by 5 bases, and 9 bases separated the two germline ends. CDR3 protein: CASSVDGLDNSPLHF. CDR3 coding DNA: TGTGCCAGCAGCGTAGATGGGCTGGATAATTCACCCCTCCACTTT.

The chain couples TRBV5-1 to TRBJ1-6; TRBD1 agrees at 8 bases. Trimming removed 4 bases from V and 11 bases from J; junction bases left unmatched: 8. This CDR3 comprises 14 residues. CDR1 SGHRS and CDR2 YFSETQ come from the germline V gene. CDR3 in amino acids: CASSIDRGSAPLHF. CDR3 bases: TGCGCCAGCAGCATTGACAGGGGTTCGGCACCCCTCCACTTT.